Detailed here is one T cell receptor (beta chain). Its binding antigen is unknown. The input lacks base qualities; no much larger clone sits a single base away. The collaborating institutions used their own protocols to collect whole blood in K2EDTA tubes. Collaborator samples were shipped for TCRbeta analysis as frozen whole blood, isolated PBMCs, or DNA extracted from either sample type. This entry is derived from a study of blood T cell repertoires in COVID-19 (TCRdb year 2020). At the level of the whole study: Collaborator samples came from the United States, Italy and Spain and covered acute and convalescent phases of COVID-19. Nearly every sample came with metadata listing a de-identified subject ID, COVID-19 status, age in years and sex. Subjects who had been exposed to COVID-19, were actively infected with it, or had recovered from it provided the deeply sampled blood TCRbeta repertoires that made up the dataset. The repertoires were made available in a free public database intended to serve as a resource for research on the immune response to SARS-CoV-2. Where available, HLA class I and class II types were obtained from metadata supplied by the sample provider rather than from assay-based typing. The samples were drawn from two sources: the first 160 participants of the ongoing ImmuneRACE study, and over 950 subjects contributed by 6 global collaborators. The prospective study material was composed of cDNA or gDNA derived from T cells, B-cell-depleted T cells, or PBMCs. General study outcomes and caveats: The amount of clinical and demographic metadata varied by source and participant and was provided uncurated.

TCRbeta CDR3 regions were amplified from genomic DNA by means of the immunoSEQ Assay, a bias-controlled multiplex PCR. The authors' analysis ran thus. The number of nucleated cells in each sample was estimated by amplification of reference gene primers within the assay. Sequence reads were collapsed and filtered to measure the absolute abundance of every unique TCRbeta CDR3 rearrangement. For each sample, productive Simpson clonality was calculated as the square root of Simpson's diversity index across productive rearrangements. TCRdb retrieved this table from immuneACCESS and kept in-frame rearrangements only. Not all clones are present; in checked studies, unresolved V genes account for under half, and no reason is known for the remainder. Clone size and V and J calls were adopted from that table, with D and trimming inferred from the DNA. In all, the sample holds approximately 220,000 clones, and 84% of those were seen once. Of the sample, about 2.1% falls within the top ten clones.

CDR1 MNHEY and CDR2 SMNVEV are derived from the germline V gene (reference sequence). The CDR3 covers 16 residues, taking in both the cysteine and the phenylalanine. Kept here is only the CDR3 DNA, which spans 48 bases and is read in frame from base 1. The germline V and J ends show losses of 5 bases and 4 bases respectively, and no gene match explains 9 bases of the junction. Sequencing was performed on peripheral blood. Recombination linked TRBV27 to TRBJ1-4, and TRBD1 matches 8 of the central bases. This receptor was taken from a woman aged 55-69 years with acute or convalescent COVID-19. The nucleotides read TGTGCCAGCAGTCGGGCCCCGGACAGGGATAATGAAAAACTGTTTTTT. Its amino acids are CASSRAPDRDNEKLFF.